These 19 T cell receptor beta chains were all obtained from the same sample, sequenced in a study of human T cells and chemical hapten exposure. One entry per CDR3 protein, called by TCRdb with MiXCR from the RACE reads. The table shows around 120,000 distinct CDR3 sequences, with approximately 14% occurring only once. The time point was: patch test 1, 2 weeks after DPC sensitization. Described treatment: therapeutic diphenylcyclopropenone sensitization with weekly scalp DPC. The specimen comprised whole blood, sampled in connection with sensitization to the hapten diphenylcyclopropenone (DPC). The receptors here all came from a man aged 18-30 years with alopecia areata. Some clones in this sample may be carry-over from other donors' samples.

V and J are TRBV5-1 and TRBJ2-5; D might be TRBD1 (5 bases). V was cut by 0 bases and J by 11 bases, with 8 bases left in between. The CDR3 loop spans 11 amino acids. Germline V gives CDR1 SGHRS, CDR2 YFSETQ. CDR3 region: CASSLETGQYF. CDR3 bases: TGCGCCAGCAGCTTGGAAACAGGACAGTACTTC. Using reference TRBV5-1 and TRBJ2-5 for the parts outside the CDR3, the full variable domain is KAGVTQTPRYLIKTRGQQVTLSCSPISGHRSVSWYQQTPGQGLQFLFEYFSETQRNKGNFPGRFSGRQFSNSRSEMNVSTLELGDSALYLCASSLETGQYFGPGTRLLVL.

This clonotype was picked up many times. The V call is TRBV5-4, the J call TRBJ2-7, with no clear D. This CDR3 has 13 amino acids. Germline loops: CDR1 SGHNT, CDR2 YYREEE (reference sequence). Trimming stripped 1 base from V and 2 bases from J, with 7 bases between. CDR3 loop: CASSLFGAYEQYV. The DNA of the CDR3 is TGTGCCAGCAGCTTGTTTGGGGCCTACGAGCAGTACGTC.

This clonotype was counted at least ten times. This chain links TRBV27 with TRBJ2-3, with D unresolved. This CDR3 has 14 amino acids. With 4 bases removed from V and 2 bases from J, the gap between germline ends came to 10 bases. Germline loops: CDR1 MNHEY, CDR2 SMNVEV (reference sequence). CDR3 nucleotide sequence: TGTGCCAGCAGTTCCATGGGCCTCACAGATACGCAGTATTTT. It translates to CASSSMGLTDTQYF.

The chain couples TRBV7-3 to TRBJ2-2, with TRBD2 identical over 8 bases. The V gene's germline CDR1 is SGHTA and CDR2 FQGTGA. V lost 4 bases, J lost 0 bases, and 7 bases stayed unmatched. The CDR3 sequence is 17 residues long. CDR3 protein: CASSSNSGEANTGELFF. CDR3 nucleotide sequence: TGTGCCAGCAGCTCGAATAGCGGGGAAGCGAACACCGGGGAGCTGTTTTTT.

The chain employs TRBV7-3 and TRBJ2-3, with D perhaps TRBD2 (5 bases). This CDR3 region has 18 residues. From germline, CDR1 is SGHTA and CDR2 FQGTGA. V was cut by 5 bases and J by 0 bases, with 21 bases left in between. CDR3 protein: CASSPRPRSGTSTDTQYF. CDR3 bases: TGTGCCAGCAGCCCGCGCCCACGAAGCGGCACTAGCACAGATACGCAGTATTTT.

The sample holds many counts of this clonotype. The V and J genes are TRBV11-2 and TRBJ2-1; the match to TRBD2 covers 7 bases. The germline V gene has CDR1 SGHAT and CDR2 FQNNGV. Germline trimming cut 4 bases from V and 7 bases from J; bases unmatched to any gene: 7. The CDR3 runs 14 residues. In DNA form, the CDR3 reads TGTGCCAGCAGCTCGCCGGGACTAAGGAATGAGCAGTTCTTC. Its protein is CASSSPGLRNEQFF.

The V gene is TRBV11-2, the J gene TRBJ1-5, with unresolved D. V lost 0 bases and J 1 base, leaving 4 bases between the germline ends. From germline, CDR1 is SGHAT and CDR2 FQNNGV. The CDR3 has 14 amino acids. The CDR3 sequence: CASSLEPSNQPQHF. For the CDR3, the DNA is TGTGCCAGCAGCTTAGAACCGAGCAATCAGCCCCAGCATTTT.

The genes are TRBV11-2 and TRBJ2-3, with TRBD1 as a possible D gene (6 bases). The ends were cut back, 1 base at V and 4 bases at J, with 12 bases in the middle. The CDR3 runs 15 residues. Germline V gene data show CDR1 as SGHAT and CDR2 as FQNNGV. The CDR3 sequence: CASSLVQGPPDTQYF. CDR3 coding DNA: TGTGCCAGCAGCTTAGTACAGGGTCCCCCAGATACGCAGTATTTT.

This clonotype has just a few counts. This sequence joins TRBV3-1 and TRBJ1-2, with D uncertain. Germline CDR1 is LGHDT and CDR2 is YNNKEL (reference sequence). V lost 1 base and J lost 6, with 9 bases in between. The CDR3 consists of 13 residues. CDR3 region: CASSQGAGNGYTF. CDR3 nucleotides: TGTGCCAGCAGCCAAGGGGCCGGGAATGGCTACACCTTC. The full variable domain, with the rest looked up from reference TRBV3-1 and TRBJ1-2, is DTAVSQTPKYLVTQMGNDKSIKCEQNLGHDTMYWYKQDSKKFLKIMFSYNNKELIINETVPNRFSPKSPDKAHLNLHINSLELGDSAVYFCASSQGAGNGYTFGSGTRLTVV.

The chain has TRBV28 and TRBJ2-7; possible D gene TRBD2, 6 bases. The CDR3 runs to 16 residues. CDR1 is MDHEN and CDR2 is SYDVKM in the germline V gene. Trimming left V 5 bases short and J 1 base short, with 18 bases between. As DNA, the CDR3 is TGTGCCAGCAGTCGGATATTTTGGGGGACTTCCTACGAGCAGTACTTC. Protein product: CASSRIFWGTSYEQYF.

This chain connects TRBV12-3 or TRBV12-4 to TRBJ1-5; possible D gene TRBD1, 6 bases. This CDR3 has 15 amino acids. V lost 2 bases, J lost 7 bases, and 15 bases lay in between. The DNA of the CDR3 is TGTGCCAGCAGTTTAACGACAGGACGGGGGCAGCCCCAGCATTTT. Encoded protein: CASSLTTGRGQPQHF.

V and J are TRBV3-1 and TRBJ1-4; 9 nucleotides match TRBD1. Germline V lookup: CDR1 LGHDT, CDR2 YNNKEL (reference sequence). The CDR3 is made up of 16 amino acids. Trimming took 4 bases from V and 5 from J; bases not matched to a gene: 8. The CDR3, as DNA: TGTGCCAGCAGCCGAGGGACCGGGACAGGGAATGAAAAACTGTTTTTT. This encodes CASSRGTGTGNEKLFF.

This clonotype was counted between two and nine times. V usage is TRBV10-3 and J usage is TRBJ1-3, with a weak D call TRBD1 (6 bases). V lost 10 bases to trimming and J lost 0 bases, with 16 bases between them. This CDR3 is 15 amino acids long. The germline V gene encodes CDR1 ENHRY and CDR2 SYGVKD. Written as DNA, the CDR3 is TGTGCCACCGCTAAAGGGGGGAGCTCTGGAAACACCATATATTTT. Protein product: CATAKGGSSGNTIYF.

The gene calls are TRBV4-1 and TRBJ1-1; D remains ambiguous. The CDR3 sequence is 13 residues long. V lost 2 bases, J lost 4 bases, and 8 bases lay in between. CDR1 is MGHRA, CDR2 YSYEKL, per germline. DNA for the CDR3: TGCGCCAGCAGCCAAAGTCGCGGCACTGAAGCTTTCTTT. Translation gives CASSQSRGTEAFF.

CDR3 sequence (DNA): TGTGCCACCAGTGATTGGGCAGGGGGTCAGCCCCAGCATTTT. Its protein product is CATSDWAGGQPQHF. The chain combines TRBV24-1 with TRBJ1-5; TRBD1 matches 7 bases. CDR1 is KGHDR and CDR2 is SFDVKD in the germline V gene. The CDR3 totals 14 residues. Losses at the gene ends were 2 bases for V and 6 bases for J; bases not matched to a gene: 3.

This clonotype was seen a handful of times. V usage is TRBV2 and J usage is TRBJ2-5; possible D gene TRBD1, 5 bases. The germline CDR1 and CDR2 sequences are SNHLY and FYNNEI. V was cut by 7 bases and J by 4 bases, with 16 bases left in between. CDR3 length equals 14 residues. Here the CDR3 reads CASNLGRALETQYF. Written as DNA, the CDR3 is TGTGCCAGCAACCTGGGCAGGGCGTTAGAGACCCAGTACTTC.

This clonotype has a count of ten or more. In DNA, the CDR3 is TGTGCCAGCAAGAATCGAAGGAACACTGAAGCTTTCTTT. It specifies CASKNRRNTEAFF. The V and J genes are TRBV2 and TRBJ1-1; D gene uncertain. The ends were cut back, 7 bases at V and 1 base at J, with 10 bases in the middle. The CDR3 runs 13 residues. The germline CDR1 and CDR2 sequences are SNHLY and FYNNEI.

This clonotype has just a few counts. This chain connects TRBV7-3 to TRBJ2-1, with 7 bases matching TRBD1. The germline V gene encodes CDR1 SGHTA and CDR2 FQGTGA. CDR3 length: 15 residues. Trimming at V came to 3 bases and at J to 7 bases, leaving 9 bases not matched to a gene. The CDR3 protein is CASSFTGTAKNEQFF. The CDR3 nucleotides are TGTGCCAGCAGCTTTACCGGGACAGCGAAAAATGAGCAGTTCTTC.

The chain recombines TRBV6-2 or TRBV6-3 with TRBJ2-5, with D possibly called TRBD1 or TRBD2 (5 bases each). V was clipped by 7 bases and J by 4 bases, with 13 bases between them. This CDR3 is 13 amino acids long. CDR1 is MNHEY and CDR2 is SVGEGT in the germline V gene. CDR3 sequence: CASNSGTRETQYF. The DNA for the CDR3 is TGTGCCAGCAACTCAGGGACCCGAGAGACCCAGTACTTC.